This TCR beta chain appears in the sequencing data of a study of blood T cell repertoires in COVID-19. Study details: Donors in the United States, Italy and Spain gave samples during acute or convalescent COVID-19. PBMCs, B-cell-depleted T cells, or T cells were the source of the cDNA or gDNA that made up the material.

Under the authors' procedure: Cell counts per sample came from amplifying reference gene primers. Profiling relied on immunoSEQ multiplex PCR, and the TCRdb table lists in-frame clones only, not all of them. That table is the source of V, J and clone size, and D and trimming were worked out from the DNA. This sample yields 300,000 to 450,000 clones, of which about 85% are seen a single time; approximately 3.7% belongs to the top ten. The length of the CDR3 is 15 residues. V trimming: 0 bases; J trimming: 6 bases; junction bases outside the gene matches: 5. The germline CDR1 and CDR2 sequences are SGHRS and YFSETQ. This clone has only one observation.

The chain is built from TRBV5-1 and TRBJ1-4; the match to TRBD1 covers 7 bases. The source of this sequence is a young woman with acute or convalescent COVID-19. Sequencing input: peripheral blood. The CDR3 here is CASSLAAGGDEKLFF. The CDR3 DNA follows: TGCGCCAGCAGCTTGGCCGCAGGGGGAGATGAAAAACTGTTTTTT.